Below, 25 T cell receptor beta chains from the same sample are listed, as sequenced in a study of early T cells in non-severe SARS-CoV-2 infection. Each CDR3 protein gets one entry after TCRdb re-called the 5' RACE reads with MiXCR. The sample contains tens of thousands of distinct CDR3 sequences, around a tenth of which appear only once. Specimen: whole blood, collected at baseline. These receptors were obtained from an adult who was a healthcare worker with PCR-confirmed SARS-CoV-2 infection or an uninfected control (not recorded which).

This clonotype was counted ten times or more. The V call is TRBV12-3 or TRBV12-4, the J call TRBJ2-1; 9 bases align to TRBD2. This CDR3 contains 15 residues. With 5 bases clipped from V and 7 bases from J, the junction kept 9 bases outside the gene matches. The CDR3 nucleotides read TGTGCCAGCAGTCCAGCGGGGGGAAGAAGGAATGAGCAGTTCTTC. It codes for CASSPAGGRRNEQFF.

This clonotype was found a few times. V is TRBV4-3 and J is TRBJ1-1, with D unclear. This CDR3 is built from 14 residues. With 1 base removed from V and 6 bases from J, the gap between germline ends came to 12 bases. Germline values: CDR1 LGHNA, CDR2 YSLEER. The CDR3 DNA reads TGCGCCAGCAGCCAAGGGACGGCCCCCGCTGAAGCTTTCTTT. This sequence encodes CASSQGTAPAEAFF.

This clonotype was counted only a few times. The rearrangement uses TRBV10-2 and TRBJ2-5; TRBD1 matches at 8 bases. V dropped 7 bases and J dropped 1; count of bases not matched to a gene: 8. CDR1 WSHSY and CDR2 SAAADI come from the germline V gene. The CDR3 consists of 15 residues. The CDR3 reads CASKRTGRTQETQYF. In DNA, the CDR3 is TGCGCCAGCAAGCGGACAGGGAGGACCCAAGAGACCCAGTACTTC.

In this sample, this clonotype turned up a few times. CDR3 protein: CASSPTGVEETQYF. The CDR3 DNA follows: TGTGCCAGCAGTCCCACAGGGGTCGAAGAGACCCAGTACTTC. J is TRBJ2-5 and V is TRBV6-5; 7 bases are shared with TRBD1. This CDR3 region has 14 residues. Trimming at V came to 5 bases and at J to 3 bases, leaving 6 bases not matched to a gene. From germline, CDR1 is MNHEY and CDR2 SVGAGI.

This rearrangement joins TRBV7-6 to TRBJ1-6, with 10 bases matching TRBD1. Germline lookup yields CDR1 SGHVS and CDR2 FNYEAQ. Germline trimming cut 3 bases from V and 8 bases from J; bases unmatched to any gene: 4. The CDR3 spans 15 residues. CDR3 sequence: CASSLAGTGDSPLHF. In DNA form, the CDR3 reads TGTGCCAGCAGCTTGGCCGGGACAGGGGATTCACCCCTCCACTTT.

This clonotype was observed once. The CDR3 bases are TGTGCCAGCAGTGATGAGGCGGGACAGGGACTTAACTATGGCTACACCTTC. Translating gives CASSDEAGQGLNYGYTF. The chain has TRBV25-1 and TRBJ1-2; TRBD1 aligns across 9 bases. From germline, CDR1 is MGHDK and CDR2 SYGVNS. The junction had 9 bases not matched to a gene; V was cut back by 3 bases and J by 1 base. The CDR3 is 17 amino acids.

There are many counts of this clonotype. The rearrangement joins TRBV12-3 or TRBV12-4 to TRBJ2-7, with 8 positions matching TRBD1. J lost 6 bases, V lost 2 bases, and 6 bases had no gene match. The CDR3 length is 14 residues. The CDR3 is CASSLRQGFGEQYF. In DNA form, the CDR3 reads TGTGCCAGCAGTTTAAGACAGGGGTTTGGCGAGCAGTACTTC.

This chain joins TRBV4-1 and TRBJ1-2; no definite D call. CDR1 MGHRA and CDR2 YSYEKL come from the germline V gene. This CDR3 is 13 amino acids long. V gave up 0 bases and J gave up 5 bases, with 7 bases separating them. In nucleotides, the CDR3 is TGCGCCAGCAGCCAAGACCGTGGTTATGGCTACACCTTC. It translates to CASSQDRGYGYTF.

The chain employs TRBV30 and TRBJ2-2, with D maybe TRBD1 (5 bases). CDR1 and CDR2 (germline): GTSNPN, SVGIG (reference sequence). The CDR3 loop spans 14 amino acids. V lost 5 bases and J lost 6, with 16 bases in between. The CDR3, as DNA: TGTGCCTGGGACAGACCGTCAGGCGCCGGGGAGCTGTTTTTT. Its translation: CAWDRPSGAGELFF.

This clonotype was detected a few times. V gene TRBV7-8 combines with J gene TRBJ2-2; 8 bases map to TRBD1. The CDR3 has 17 amino acids. V shed 1 base and J 2 bases; nucleotides not matched to a gene: 6. Germline V gene sequence: CDR1 SGHVS, CDR2 FQNEAQ. The CDR3 region is CASSLEPGGYNTGELFF. CDR3 bases: TGTGCCAGCAGCTTAGAACCAGGGGGCTATAACACCGGGGAGCTGTTTTTT.

At least ten counts were recorded for this clonotype. This chain joins TRBV5-1 and TRBJ2-3; tentatively, D is TRBD2 (7 bases). CDR3 size: 17 residues. V lost 1 base, J lost 6 bases, and 21 bases lay in between. Germline lookup yields CDR1 SGHRS and CDR2 YFSETQ. The CDR3 region has the DNA TGCGCCAGCAGCTTGCAGGGCCCGGGGGGCCGCCCCGATACGCAGTATTTT. It yields the protein CASSLQGPGGRPDTQYF. Combining the CDR3 with reference TRBV5-1 and TRBJ2-3 gives the whole variable domain KAGVTQTPRYLIKTRGQQVTLSCSPISGHRSVSWYQQTPGQGLQFLFEYFSETQRNKGNFPGRFSGRQFSNSRSEMNVSTLELGDSALYLCASSLQGPGGRPDTQYFGPGTRLTVL.

This clonotype was recorded a few times. The chain couples TRBV5-1 to TRBJ1-2; weak D call: TRBD1 (5 bases). Germline-derived CDR1 and CDR2 are SGHRS and YFSETQ. V was trimmed by 3 bases and J by 7 bases, leaving 16 bases between them. This CDR3 is 14 amino acids long. The CDR3 loop is CASSSGAGIFGYTF. The CDR3 bases are TGCGCCAGCAGCTCGGGCGCAGGGATCTTTGGCTACACCTTC.

This clonotype was counted many times. J is TRBJ1-6 and V is TRBV7-9, with 7 positions matching TRBD1. J gave up 9 bases and V 7 bases, and 6 bases lay outside the gene matches. The CDR3 loop spans 13 amino acids. Germline assignment: CDR1 SEHNR and CDR2 FQNEAQ (reference sequence). In DNA, the CDR3 is TGTGCCAGCACGCTAGACAGGGCTTCACCCCTCCACTTT. Its translation is CASTLDRASPLHF.

This clonotype has a handful of counts. The V gene is TRBV9, the J gene TRBJ2-7; 8 bases line up with TRBD2. This CDR3 is 14 amino acids long. Trimming at V came to 0 bases and at J to 3 bases, leaving 2 bases not matched to a gene. Germline V gene data show CDR1 as SGDLS and CDR2 as YYNGEE. CDR3 amino acids: CASSVGGGRYEQYF. The CDR3, as DNA: TGTGCCAGCAGCGTAGGCGGGGGGCGCTACGAGCAGTACTTC.

The V and J genes are TRBV7-2 and TRBJ2-7; D is undetermined. The CDR3 is 15 amino acids. V was shortened by 2 bases and J by 5 bases, with 16 bases between the two germline ends. The germline V gene encodes CDR1 SGHTA and CDR2 FQGNSA. The CDR3 DNA sequence: TGTGCCAGCAGCTTACGGTTCGGAAATCTGAACGAGCAGTACTTC. As protein: CASSLRFGNLNEQYF.

The J gene is TRBJ2-7, the V gene TRBV7-2; TRBD1 matches 7 bases. CDR3 size: 16 residues. The V gene end was trimmed by 1 base and the J gene end by 3 bases; junction bases not matched to a gene: 9. CDR1 and CDR2 from the germline V gene are SGHTA and FQGNSA. DNA of the CDR3: TGTGCCAGCAGCTTAGGTCCGGACAGGTTTTACTACGAGCAGTACTTC. Its protein is CASSLGPDRFYYEQYF.

For the CDR3, the DNA is TGTGCCACCAGTGATTGGGACAGGGGAGGCTACACCTTC. Protein sequence: CATSDWDRGGYTF. The chain links TRBV24-1 to TRBJ1-2, with 10 bases identical to TRBD1. The V and J ends lost 2 bases and 8 bases, in that order; junction bases with no gene match: 1. This CDR3 region has 13 residues. Germline V gene sequence: CDR1 KGHDR, CDR2 SFDVKD.

The genes are TRBV7-6 and TRBJ2-7, with 8 bases that match TRBD1. CDR1 and CDR2 from the germline V gene are SGHVS and FNYEAQ. V was clipped by 0 bases and J by 3 bases; unmatched bases: 10. The CDR3 is 17 amino acids. The CDR3, as DNA: TGTGCCAGCAGCTTAGCCCCCTCCGGGACAGGATACTACGAGCAGTACTTC. This encodes CASSLAPSGTGYYEQYF.

In its sample, this clonotype was seen a few times. The rearrangement links TRBV20-1 to TRBJ1-1, with D perhaps TRBD1 (6 bases). Per the germline V gene, CDR1 is DFQATT and CDR2 is SNEGSKA (reference sequence). The CDR3 runs to 15 residues. V lost 3 bases to trimming and J lost 5 bases, with 19 bases between them. The CDR3 protein is CSASRGGQGRTEAFF. For the CDR3, the DNA is TGCAGTGCTAGTAGGGGCGGGCAGGGGAGAACTGAAGCTTTCTTT.

This chain connects TRBV12-3 or TRBV12-4 to TRBJ2-1, with D unresolved. The CDR3 extends over 11 amino acids. Between the trimmed V and J ends, which lost 6 bases and 7 bases, there was a span of 7 bases. CDR3: CASSLSNEQFF. The CDR3 DNA reads TGTGCCAGCAGCCTTAGTAATGAGCAGTTCTTC.

This clonotype was seen more than once but under ten times. V usage is TRBV2 and J usage is TRBJ2-5; D is possibly TRBD1 or TRBD2 (5 bases each). Trimming cost V 4 bases and J 5 bases, with 11 bases left between them. CDR3 size: 13 residues. Per the germline V gene, CDR1 is SNHLY and CDR2 is FYNNEI. The DNA for the CDR3 is TGTGCCAGCAGTGGTAGGGACGGTGAGACCCAGTACTTC. Translation: CASSGRDGETQYF.

The gene calls are TRBV19 and TRBJ2-1; 11 bases are a match to TRBD2. The CDR3 runs to 15 residues. V was clipped by 1 base and J by 11 bases; unmatched bases: 7. The germline CDR1 and CDR2 sequences are LNHDA and SQIVND (reference sequence). The CDR3 is CASSIGASGGSQQFF. The CDR3 nucleotides are TGTGCCAGTAGTATAGGGGCTAGCGGGGGGAGTCAGCAGTTCTTC.

This clonotype was found many times. The chain links TRBV3-1 to TRBJ2-2; the match to TRBD1 covers 8 bases. Germline assignment: CDR1 LGHDT and CDR2 YNNKEL (reference sequence). V shed 4 bases, J shed 5 bases, and the junction held 9 bases outside the gene matches. This CDR3 spans 16 amino acids. CDR3 amino acids: CASSRRTGRGTGELFF. As DNA, the CDR3 is TGTGCCAGCAGCCGACGGACAGGGCGTGGGACCGGGGAGCTGTTTTTT.

This chain links TRBV4-3 with TRBJ1-1, with 7 positions matching TRBD1. Germline-derived CDR1 and CDR2 are LGHNA and YSLEER. Germline trimming cut 0 bases from V and 5 bases from J; bases unmatched to any gene: 6. The CDR3 totals 15 residues. CDR3 region: CASSQDPGGRTEAFF. Here the CDR3 DNA reads TGCGCCAGCAGCCAAGATCCAGGGGGGCGTACTGAAGCTTTCTTT.

V usage is TRBV30 and J usage is TRBJ2-1; TRBD2 aligns across 13 bases. CDR3 size: 14 residues. Trimming took 4 bases from V and 8 from J; bases not matched to a gene: 5. Germline loops: CDR1 GTSNPN, CDR2 SVGIG (reference sequence). CDR3 bases: TGTGCCTGGACTGGGACTAGCGGGGCCGATGAGCAGTTCTTC. Translation: CAWTGTSGADEQFF.